Below, 17 T cell receptor beta chains from the same sample are listed, as sequenced in a study of OX40 agonist ivuxolimab in advanced cancers. Sequencing was performed with immunoSEQ multiplex PCR; in TCRdb, only in-frame clones are kept and a portion is missing. This table holds 55,000 to 75,000 clones, 70% to 85% found once. The sequenced sample was CD4+ or CD8+ T cells sorted from blood, obtained in a trial of the OX40 agonist ivuxolimab. The receptors come from an adult with an advanced solid tumor such as melanoma, head and neck, liver or kidney cancer.

V and J are TRBV7-2 and TRBJ1-6; 9 nucleotides match TRBD1. CDR3 length equals 14 residues. The V and J ends lost 2 bases and 10 bases, in that order; junction bases with no gene match: 3. CDR1 and CDR2 (germline): SGHTA, FQGNSA. The CDR3: CASSLRQGESPLHF. CDR3 nucleotide sequence: TGTGCCAGCAGCTTAAGACAGGGGGAGTCACCCCTCCACTTT.

The chain links TRBV7-7 to TRBJ2-1; 8 nucleotides agree with TRBD1. Germline CDR1 and CDR2: SSHAT and FNYEAQ (reference sequence). V trimming: 4 bases; J trimming: 5 bases; junction bases outside the gene matches: 7. CDR3 size: 15 residues. The CDR3 sequence is CASSSGQGWDNEQFF. As DNA, the CDR3 is TGTGCCAGCAGCTCCGGACAGGGATGGGACAATGAGCAGTTCTTC.

As to this clone: One end of the junction does not line up with germline, which may come from a read error. The chain employs TRBV6-5 and TRBJ2-7; 8 bases match TRBD2. CDR1 is MNHEY and CDR2 is SVGAGI in the germline V gene. The CDR3 runs 15 residues. The CDR3 is CASRYYTSGSYEQYF. The DNA for the CDR3 is TGTGCCAGCAGGTACTACACTAGCGGTTCCTACGAGCAGTACTTC.

The V and J genes are TRBV5-8 and TRBJ2-6; TRBD1 might be the D (6 bases). This CDR3 contains 15 residues. Trimming cost V 5 bases and J 2 bases, with 11 bases left between them. Germline V gene sequence: CDR1 SGHTS, CDR2 YDEGEE. CDR3 sequence reads: CASRTTGTGANVLTF. In DNA, the CDR3 is TGTGCCAGCAGAACAACAGGGACTGGGGCCAACGTCCTGACTTTC. Looking up the rest from reference TRBV5-8 and TRBJ2-6 gives the full variable domain: EAGVTQSPTHLIKTRGQQATLRCSPISGHTSVYWYQQALGLGLQFLLWYDEGEERNRGNFPPRFSGRQFPNYSSELNVNALELEDSALYLCASRTTGTGANVLTFGAGSRLTVL.

The chain carries TRBV18 and TRBJ1-3; the D is unclear. Per the germline V gene, CDR1 is KGHSH and CDR2 is LQKENI. Trimming removed 5 bases at V and 2 bases at J, with 16 bases between. The CDR3 loop spans 16 amino acids. The CDR3 sequence: CASSEGRAGTGNTIYF. The CDR3 DNA follows: TGTGCCAGCTCAGAGGGTCGTGCAGGAACTGGAAACACCATATATTTT. Full variable domain (remainder filled in from reference TRBV18 and TRBJ1-3): NAGVMQNPRHLVRRRGQEARLRCSPMKGHSHVYWYRQLPEEGLKFMVYLQKENIIDESGMPKERFSAEFPKEGPSILRIQQVVRGDSAAYFCASSEGRAGTGNTIYFGEGSWLTVV.

The chain uses TRBV9 and TRBJ2-2; D gene unclear. The germline V and J ends were trimmed by 5 bases and 6 bases, with 5 bases remaining between them. This CDR3 is 11 amino acids long. Germline CDR1 reads SGDLS; CDR2 reads YYNGEE. CDR3 sequence: CASSSPGELFF. In DNA, the CDR3 is TGTGCCAGCAGTAGCCCCGGGGAGCTGTTTTTT. Full variable domain (missing parts from reference TRBV9 and TRBJ2-2): DSGVTQTPKHLITATGQRVTLRCSPRSGDLSVYWYQQSLDQGLQFLIQYYNGEERAKGNILERFSAQQFPDLHSELNLSSLELGDSALYFCASSSPGELFFGEGSRLTVL.

The gene calls are TRBV6-6 and TRBJ2-7; D gene uncertain. V was pared by 4 bases and J by 0 bases, with 10 bases between. From germline, CDR1 is MNHNY and CDR2 SVGAGI (reference sequence). The CDR3 runs 14 residues. CDR3 DNA: TGTGCCAGCAGTTCGACAACCAGCTCCTACGAGCAGTACTTC. Its translation is CASSSTTSSYEQYF.

As concerns this clone: A read error may produce the germline difference seen at one junction end. The CDR3 DNA sequence: TGTGCCATCAGCGCTTTGGGACAGGGAACCAATGAGCAGTTCTTC. This gives the protein CAISALGQGTNEQFF. The chain combines TRBV5-4 with TRBJ2-1; 9 bases map to TRBD1. The CDR3 loop spans 15 amino acids. Germline CDR1 is SGHNT and CDR2 is YYREEE (reference sequence).

The chain recombines TRBV7-2 with TRBJ1-5; D unresolved. The CDR3 covers 13 residues. The ends were cut back, 2 bases at V and 4 bases at J, with 6 bases in the middle. The germline gives CDR1 SGHTA, CDR2 FQGNSA. For the CDR3, the DNA is TGTGCCAGCAGCTTATGGGAGAATCAGCCCCAGCATTTT. It codes for CASSLWENQPQHF.

The V gene is TRBV5-1, the J gene TRBJ1-2, with 7 bases identical to TRBD1. Germline V CDR1 and CDR2: SGHRS, YFSETQ. This CDR3 is built from 15 residues. V was clipped by 0 bases and J by 2 bases; unmatched bases: 4. This CDR3 is CASSLDRGQNYGYTF. Here the CDR3 DNA reads TGCGCCAGCAGCTTGGACAGGGGCCAAAACTATGGCTACACCTTC.

This chain links TRBV7-9 with TRBJ1-2; D unclear. The CDR3 covers 15 residues. V was pared by 5 bases and J by 4 bases, with 17 bases between. Germline CDR1 and CDR2: SEHNR and FQNEAQ (reference sequence). CDR3 coding DNA: TGTGCCAGCAGCACCCGGGATAGTCCCTCCTATGGCTACACCTTC. Its translation is CASSTRDSPSYGYTF.

This chain joins TRBV27 and TRBJ1-1; D is unclear. Germline CDR1 and CDR2: MNHEY and SMNVEV (reference sequence). V gave up 2 bases and J gave up 3 bases, with 16 bases separating them. This CDR3 has 16 residues. CDR3 sequence reads: CASSLTLPAPYTEAFF. The CDR3 coding sequence is TGTGCCAGCAGTTTAACGCTTCCAGCCCCGTACACTGAAGCTTTCTTT.

This chain connects TRBV6-5 to TRBJ2-1; 9 bases are a match to TRBD2. Germline-derived CDR1 and CDR2 are MNHEY and SVGAGI. This CDR3 is built from 15 residues. The ends lost 6 bases at V and 12 bases at J; junction bases unmatched: 15. In DNA form, the CDR3 reads TGTGCCAGCAGCCGACTAGCGGTAAATACAATGAGGCAGTTCTTC. It is translated as CASSRLAVNTMRQFF.

The V and J genes are TRBV2 and TRBJ1-6; perhaps TRBD1 as D (6 bases). The germline V gene encodes CDR1 SNHLY and CDR2 FYNNEI. CDR3 size: 14 residues. The ends were cut back, 7 bases at V and 9 bases at J, with 16 bases in the middle. The CDR3 protein is CASIPDSDFSPLHF. The CDR3 DNA reads TGTGCCAGCATCCCGGACAGCGACTTTTCACCCCTCCACTTT.

This CDR3 is CASSQGAGDYGYTF. The CDR3 nucleotides read TGCGCCAGCAGCCAAGGCGCCGGGGACTATGGCTACACCTTC. The V and J genes are TRBV4-1 and TRBJ1-2; D gene uncertain. This CDR3 region has 14 residues. CDR1 is MGHRA and CDR2 is YSYEKL in the germline V gene. V was shortened by 1 base and J by 3 bases, with 9 bases between the two germline ends.

The rearrangement uses TRBV28 and TRBJ1-2; D is perhaps TRBD1 (5 bases). CDR1 is MDHEN, CDR2 SYDVKM, per germline. Trimming left V 5 bases short and J 9 bases short, with 16 bases between. The CDR3 covers 13 residues. The chain's CDR3 is CASSPFGGVRYTF. CDR3 DNA: TGTGCCAGCAGTCCCTTCGGGGGGGTCCGCTACACCTTC.

The genes are TRBV7-2 and TRBJ2-5, with 8 bases matching TRBD2. The CDR3 spans 17 residues. CDR1 and CDR2 from the germline V gene are SGHTA and FQGNSA. The V and J ends lost 2 bases and 7 bases, in that order; junction bases with no gene match: 15. CDR3 sequence: CASSLLGGLAQGGTQYF. DNA of the CDR3: TGTGCCAGCAGCTTATTGGGTGGACTAGCCCAAGGGGGGACCCAGTACTTC.